This TCR beta chain was sequenced in a study of PD-1 blockade in classical Hodgkin lymphoma. As for the study in general: Every 2 weeks, patients got 3 mg/kg intravenous nivolumab.

Each patient experienced a relapse that followed autologous stem cell transplantation, and brentuximab vedotin exposure varied. Classifying best responses yielded complete response, partial response or progressive disease. Here immunoSEQ multiplex PCR was the method, and the copy in TCRdb shows in-frame clones only, minus some. Of under 70,000 clones detected, 65% to 75% appear once; the ten largest clones hold 7% to 10%. The length of the CDR3 is 10 residues. The V end lost 9 bases, the J end lost 5 bases, and 4 bases lay between the germline ends. Germline V gene lookup returns CDR1 LNHNV and CDR2 YYDKDF (reference sequence).

The chain combines TRBV15 with TRBJ2-2; D is unclear. The TCR was taken from a human donor with classical Hodgkin lymphoma. Sample: peripheral blood mononuclear cells (PBMCs), taken before the second cycle of nivolumab. The CDR3 coding sequence is TGTGCCACGATGACCGGGGAGCTGTTTTTT. Its translation is CATMTGELFF.